This is a list of T cell receptor beta chains from one sample in a study of blood T cell repertoires in COVID-19. Profiled with immunoSEQ multiplex PCR; TCRdb holds only in-frame clones, not every one. The sample includes over 250,000 clones, approximately 90% of them seen just once. The sequencing input was peripheral blood. These receptors were obtained from a woman in her 40s who had recovered from COVID-19. Both conserved end residues are part of each CDR3. Fields, in order: clone size, V gene, D gene, J gene, CDR3 protein, CDR3 DNA. A D gene is named only where the DNA matches it firmly. For some rows the clone size is stated as once, few or many, or as a class when expanded; others skip it.

>.|TRBV3-1/TRBV3-2|TRBD1|TRBJ1-2
CASSQRGTGFHTF
TGTGCCAGCAGCCAAAGGGGGACAGGGTTCCACACCTTC
>.|TRBV6-5|.|TRBJ1-5
CASSWTKNQPQHF
TGTGCCAGCAGTTGGACAAAGAATCAGCCCCAGCATTTT
>.|TRBV6-5|.|TRBJ1-6
CASTRLGGVNSPLHF
TGTGCCAGCACCCGCCTGGGAGGGGTTAATTCACCCCTCCACTTT
>.|TRBV25-1|TRBD1|TRBJ2-7
CASSAWDRVWEQYF
TGTGCCAGCAGTGCTTGGGACAGGGTGTGGGAGCAGTACTTC
>.|TRBV5-1|TRBD1|TRBJ1-1
CASSRETGANTEAFF
TGCGCCAGCAGCAGGGAGACAGGGGCCAACACTGAAGCTTTCTTT
>.|TRBV14|.|TRBJ1-1
CASPQRGAEAFF
TGTGCCAGCCCCCAGCGGGGAGCTGAAGCTTTCTTT
>.|TRBV27|.|TRBJ2-2
CASSSTGTPTGELFF
TGTGCCAGCAGTTCAACCGGGACACCGACCGGGGAGCTGTTTTTT
>.|TRBV6-5|.|TRBJ2-5
CASSWSGGREETQYF
TGTGCCAGCAGTTGGTCCGGTGGGCGTGAGGAGACCCAGTACTTC
>.|TRBV5-1|TRBD1|TRBJ1-1
CASSRTGLNTEAFF
TGCGCCAGCAGCAGGACAGGGTTGAACACTGAAGCTTTCTTT
>.|TRBV6-5|.|TRBJ2-7
CASTTGFEQYF
TGTGCCAGCACTACAGGGTTCGAGCAGTACTTC
>.|TRBV16|.|TRBJ1-3
CASSPGRAGNTIYF
TGTGCCAGCAGCCCCGGGCGGGCTGGAAACACCATATATTTT
>.|TRBV6-2/TRBV6-3|TRBD1|TRBJ1-1
CASSRDRVTEAFF
TGTGCCAGCAGCCGCGACAGGGTCACTGAAGCTTTCTTT
>.|TRBV9|TRBD2|TRBJ2-2
CASSETSGATGELFF
TGTGCCAGCAGCGAGACTAGCGGGGCAACCGGGGAGCTGTTTTTT
>.|TRBV28|TRBD1|TRBJ1-1
CASTWGDRGTEAFF
TGTGCCAGCACCTGGGGGGACAGGGGCACTGAAGCTTTCTTT
>.|TRBV6-5|.|TRBJ1-6
CASAGLYNSPLHF
TGTGCCAGCGCAGGGCTCTATAATTCACCCCTCCACTTT
>.|TRBV13|.|TRBJ1-1
CASLQGNTEAFF
TGTGCCAGCCTCCAGGGGAACACTGAAGCTTTCTTT
>few|TRBV7-2|.|TRBJ1-1
CASSPTTGMNTEAFF
TGTGCCAGCAGCCCAACGACGGGGATGAACACTGAAGCTTTCTTT
>.|TRBV29-1|TRBD1|TRBJ1-2
CSVEDRTAGYTF
TGCAGCGTTGAGGACAGGACTGCTGGCTACACCTTC
>.|TRBV7-6|.|TRBJ1-5
CASSPGTRRLSNQPQHF
TGTGCCAGCAGCCCAGGGACACGGAGACTAAGCAATCAGCCCCAGCATTTT
>.|TRBV20-1|.|TRBJ1-2
CSAPTRNGYTF
TGCAGTGCCCCTACGCGGAATGGCTACACCTTC
>.|TRBV30|.|TRBJ1-4
CAWSVLTGEKLFF
TGTGCCTGGAGTGTACTGACGGGGGAAAAACTGTTTTTT
>.|TRBV7-2|TRBD1|TRBJ1-4
CASSLSGTGIEKLFF
TGTGCCAGCAGCTTAAGCGGGACAGGCATCGAAAAACTGTTTTTT
>.|TRBV21-1|.|TRBJ1-6
CASSTRTGGPSPLHF
TGTGCCAGCAGCACCAGGACAGGGGGCCCTTCACCCCTCCACTTT
>.|TRBV24-1|.|TRBJ1-5
CATSWQGNQPQHF
TGTGCCACCTCGTGGCAGGGAAATCAGCCCCAGCATTTT
>.|TRBV5-1|.|TRBJ2-1
CASSFPETAQGRNEQFF
TGCGCCAGCAGCTTCCCCGAGACAGCCCAAGGGAGGAATGAGCAGTTCTTC
>.|TRBV3-1/TRBV3-2|TRBD1|TRBJ1-1
CASSQGRQGAPGTEAFF
TGTGCCAGCAGCCAAGGGAGGCAGGGGGCGCCGGGCACTGAAGCTTTCTTT
>.|TRBV19|.|TRBJ1-1
CASSPLGFGENTEAFF
TGTGCCAGTAGCCCACTCGGTTTCGGGGAGAACACTGAAGCTTTCTTT
>.|TRBV20-1|.|TRBJ1-4
CSASPPGWGEKLFF
TGCAGTGCTAGTCCGCCAGGGTGGGGTGAAAAACTGTTTTTT
>once|TRBV7-9|.|TRBJ1-2
CASNQRAGPTGGYTF
TGTGCCAGCAACCAACGGGCCGGACCAACGGGGGGCTACACCTTC
>.|TRBV2|TRBD1|TRBJ2-4
CASVPGTASIRNIQYF
TGTGCCAGCGTCCCCGGGACAGCGTCTATTCGGAACATTCAGTACTTC
>.|TRBV5-6|TRBD1|TRBJ2-1
CASSPGQGMRNEQFF
TGTGCCAGCAGCCCTGGACAGGGGATGAGGAATGAGCAGTTCTTC
>.|TRBV5-4|TRBD1|TRBJ1-6
CASSSTGGGPDNSPLHF
TGTGCCAGCAGCTCGACAGGGGGCGGCCCTGATAATTCACCCCTCCACTTT
>.|TRBV18|.|TRBJ1-1
CASSPGAQNTEAFF
TGTGCCAGCTCACCGGGGGCCCAGAACACTGAAGCTTTCTTT
>.|TRBV6-5|.|TRBJ2-2
CASSYFSGTGELFF
TGTGCCAGCAGTTACTTTTCCGGCACCGGGGAGCTGTTTTTT
>.|TRBV5-1|.|TRBJ1-5
CASSLGPGQPQHF
TGCGCCAGCAGCTTGGGGCCGGGTCAGCCCCAGCATTTT
>.|TRBV5-4|TRBD1|TRBJ1-2
CASSLRDRGPLGGYTF
TGTGCCAGCAGCTTGCGGGACAGGGGCCCCTTGGGGGGCTACACCTTC
>.|TRBV3-1/TRBV3-2|TRBD2|TRBJ2-1
CASSVSGRAYNEQFF
TGTGCCAGCAGCGTTAGCGGGAGGGCCTACAATGAGCAGTTCTTC
>.|TRBV5-3|.|TRBJ2-7
CARSSLLGHLSYEQYF
TGTGCCAGAAGCTCCCTCTTGGGACACCTCTCCTACGAGCAGTACTTC
>.|TRBV19|.|TRBJ2-1
CASSPSVGEQFF
TGTGCCAGTAGTCCGAGCGTGGGTGAGCAGTTCTTC
>.|TRBV19|.|TRBJ1-1
CASMSRGLTEAFF
TGTGCCAGTATGTCCCGAGGACTCACTGAAGCTTTCTTT
>.|TRBV9|.|TRBJ2-1
CASSVGQNEQFF
TGTGCCAGCAGCGTAGGTCAAAATGAGCAGTTCTTC
>once|TRBV6-6|TRBD2|TRBJ2-3
CASSYGGPGGDTQYF
TGTGCCAGCAGTTACGGTGGCCCGGGGGGAGATACGCAGTATTTT
>.|TRBV7-2|.|TRBJ1-3
CASSLVRSRAGNTIYF
TGTGCCAGCAGCTTAGTTCGGTCCAGGGCTGGAAACACCATATATTTT
>.|TRBV15|.|TRBJ2-1
CATGSTYNEQFF
TGTGCCACCGGGAGTACCTACAATGAGCAGTTCTTC
>.|TRBV19|.|TRBJ1-2
CASSAQGPRGYGYTF
TGTGCCAGTAGTGCCCAGGGGCCCCGGGGCTATGGCTACACCTTC
>.|TRBV24-1|.|TRBJ2-3
CATSDFRGTQYF
TGTGCCACCAGTGATTTCAGGGGTACGCAGTATTTT
>.|TRBV6-5|.|TRBJ1-2
CASSQLGDPITF
TGTGCCAGCAGCCAACTGGGCGACCCCATTACCTTC
>.|TRBV2|.|TRBJ2-7
CATGQTYEQYF
TGTGCCACAGGACAGACCTACGAGCAGTACTTC
>.|TRBV24-1|.|TRBJ2-3
CATSDLPGDTQYF
TGTGCCACCAGTGATTTGCCGGGGGATACGCAGTATTTT
>.|TRBV15|.|TRBJ2-5
CATSWGKQETQYF
TGTGCCACCAGCTGGGGCAAACAAGAGACCCAGTACTTC
>.|TRBV27|.|TRBJ1-3
CAGRAAGGNTIYF
TGCGCGGGCAGGGCCGCGGGGGGAAACACCATATATTTT
>.|TRBV11-2|.|TRBJ1-1
CASSSDRLNTEAFF
TGTGCCAGCAGCTCAGACAGGTTGAACACTGAAGCTTTCTTT